The present T cell receptor beta chain was sequenced within a study of shared clonotypes between healthy human individuals. This clone was found once. Other DNA sequences in the same sample also yield this CDR3. The CDR3 runs 12 residues. CDR1 and CDR2 from the germline V gene are SEHNR and FQNEAQ (reference sequence). Trimming stripped 8 bases from V and 0 bases from J, with 7 bases between. CD45RO-negative cells were positively selected for CCR7, leaving out terminally differentiated effector memory CD45RA+ cells. Donors were Caucasian adults residing in Nashville, Tennessee, USA. The assay was carried out at the deep level. Each subset's genomic DNA was shared equally among a number of immunoSEQ plates. The repertoire was sequenced with immunoSEQ multiplex PCR; TCRdb's copy has only in-frame clones and lacks some. This table has about 2.2 million clones, just over 90% appearing once.

The chain carries TRBV7-9 and TRBJ1-2; no clear D gene. The specimen was naive CD8+ T cells from PBMCs. This receptor was obtained from a man in his late teens or twenties in good health. Some clones in this sample may be carry-over from other donors' samples. CDR3 bases: TGTGCCAGCTCACTCACTAACTATGGCTACACCTTC. As protein: CASSLTNYGYTF.